These 23 T cell receptor beta chains originate from one sample sequenced in a study of CD8+ T cells in alopecia areata. Isolated RNA was reverse transcribed into cDNA used as the sequencing template. Clones were sequenced by immunoSEQ multiplex PCR, and TCRdb holds only the in-frame ones, with some missing. Of 100,000 to 150,000 clones listed, approximately 49% are singletons. Specimen: CD8+ T cells sorted from blood, collected at week 0. All receptors derive from a human donor with alopecia areata.

The chain carries TRBV29-1 and TRBJ1-1; 8 bases match TRBD1. CDR1 is SQVTM and CDR2 is ANQGSEA in the germline V gene. The trim removed 7 bases at V and 7 bases at J, leaving 8 bases unmatched. There are 12 residues in the CDR3. Here the CDR3 reads CSAPQGAGEAFF. The CDR3 DNA reads as TGCAGCGCACCCCAGGGGGCCGGTGAAGCTTTCTTT.

V usage is TRBV25-1 and J usage is TRBJ2-7, with D possibly being TRBD1 (6 bases). The CDR3 extends over 14 amino acids. Germline V gene lookup returns CDR1 MGHDK and CDR2 SYGVNS. Trimming removed 1 base at V and 6 bases at J, with 13 bases between. The CDR3 reads CASSEFRGVSEQYF. The CDR3 nucleotides are TGTGCCAGCAGTGAATTCAGGGGTGTAAGCGAGCAGTACTTC.

This clone was observed a few times. The chain employs TRBV29-1 and TRBJ1-5; D gene ambiguous. Germline-derived CDR1 and CDR2 are SQVTM and ANQGSEA. This CDR3 comprises 14 residues. Trimming removed 1 base at V and 2 bases at J, with 9 bases between. The CDR3 here is CSVEGDGGNQPQHF. CDR3 sequence (DNA): TGCAGCGTTGAAGGGGATGGAGGCAATCAGCCCCAGCATTTT.

CDR3 residues: CASWGGNEQFF. The CDR3 bases are TGTGCCAGCTGGGGGGGGAATGAGCAGTTCTTC. The chain combines TRBV27 with TRBJ2-1; TRBD2 agrees at 7 bases. Trimming removed 8 bases from V and 7 bases from J; junction bases left unmatched: 2. The CDR3 is 11 residues long. The germline V gene encodes CDR1 MNHEY and CDR2 SMNVEV (reference sequence).

This clone came up a few times. This rearrangement joins TRBV6-5 to TRBJ1-6, with TRBD1 identical over 8 bases. The CDR3 covers 15 residues. J gave up 5 bases and V 5 bases, and 5 bases lay outside the gene matches. CDR1 MNHEY and CDR2 SVGAGI come from the germline V gene. The CDR3 bases are TGTGCCAGCAGTCGCACGACAGGGGATAATTCACCCCTCCACTTT. Protein sequence: CASSRTTGDNSPLHF.

This chain links TRBV5-6 with TRBJ2-1, with a weak D call TRBD1 (6 bases). Trimming cost V 3 bases and J 7 bases, with 8 bases left between them. In germline, CDR1 is SGHDT, CDR2 YYEEEE. The CDR3 extends over 12 amino acids. CDR3 loop: CASSWGLNEQFF. As DNA, the CDR3 is TGTGCCAGCAGCTGGGGGCTTAATGAGCAGTTCTTC.

V and J are TRBV6-8 and TRBJ2-5, with a weak D call TRBD2 (6 bases). This CDR3 comprises 15 residues. Germline V gene data show CDR1 as MNHGY and CDR2 as SAAAGT. Trimming shortened V by 8 bases and J by 5 bases, and 21 bases separated the two germline ends. In nucleotides, the CDR3 is TGTGCCAGCTCGAGGGCGGGATCGGGCGACGAGACCCAGTACTTC. It encodes CASSRAGSGDETQYF.

This chain uses TRBV12-5 with TRBJ1-2; tentatively, D is TRBD1 (5 bases). Trimming took off 7 bases at V and 6 bases at J, with 15 bases between the two ends. This CDR3 comprises 13 residues. Per germline, CDR1 LGHNT and CDR2 FRNRAP. CDR3 sequence (DNA): TGTGCTAGTGCCGATCAGGGAGCCCATGGCTACACCTTC. Protein sequence: CASADQGAHGYTF.

This clone appeared a few times. V is TRBV29-1 and J is TRBJ2-7; D is unclear. In germline, CDR1 is SQVTM, CDR2 ANQGSEA. This CDR3 is 16 amino acids long. V lost 2 bases, J lost 0 bases, and 17 bases lay in between. The CDR3 spells CSVEKSRVGSSYEQYF. The CDR3 coding sequence is TGCAGCGTTGAAAAAAGTCGGGTGGGATCCTCCTACGAGCAGTACTTC.

The J gene is TRBJ2-7, the V gene TRBV27, with a weak D call TRBD1 (5 bases). The CDR3 extends over 16 amino acids. Germline lookup yields CDR1 MNHEY and CDR2 SMNVEV (reference sequence). Trimming cost V 5 bases and J 6 bases, with 23 bases left between them. The CDR3 DNA follows: TGTGCCAGCAGTCTACTTGGACAAAGCGTCCCTCGCGAGCAGTACTTC. It is translated as CASSLLGQSVPREQYF.

This clone turned up a few times. The chain has TRBV10-3 and TRBJ1-1; D is ambiguous. The V gene lost 9 bases and the J gene lost 3 bases, with 8 bases spanning the gap. This CDR3 spans 11 amino acids. The germline V gene encodes CDR1 ENHRY and CDR2 SYGVKD. CDR3 loop: CAIRADTEAFF. The CDR3 DNA sequence: TGTGCCATTCGGGCGGACACTGAAGCTTTCTTT.

The V call is TRBV15, the J call TRBJ2-1; D might be TRBD2 (5 bases). CDR1 and CDR2 (germline): LNHNV, YYDKDF (reference sequence). V was shortened by 0 bases and J by 1 base, with 7 bases between the two germline ends. The CDR3 is made up of 15 amino acids. CDR3 in DNA: TGTGCCACCAGCAGAGACACTAGATCCTACAATGAGCAGTTCTTC. Translating it yields CATSRDTRSYNEQFF.

This clone has a handful of counts. CDR3: CAWSVTEGYGYTF. The CDR3 bases are TGTGCCTGGAGTGTAACCGAGGGCTATGGCTACACCTTC. This chain connects TRBV30 to TRBJ1-2, with D hard to call. The V gene's germline CDR1 is GTSNPN and CDR2 SVGIG (reference sequence). The CDR3 totals 13 residues. Trimming took 0 bases from V and 4 from J, leaving 9 bases between them.

The gene calls are TRBV9 and TRBJ2-7; D ambiguous. Germline V gene sequence: CDR1 SGDLS, CDR2 YYNGEE. This CDR3 region has 13 residues. Trimming took off 0 bases at V and 1 base at J, with 5 bases between the two ends. CDR3 sequence reads: CASSVAPSYEQYF. The CDR3 DNA reads TGTGCCAGCAGCGTAGCACCTTCCTACGAGCAGTACTTC.

This clone was seen a handful of times. V and J are TRBV13 and TRBJ2-1; D unresolved. Germline V lookup: CDR1 PRHDT, CDR2 FYEKMQ (reference sequence). V lost 4 bases to trimming and J lost 7 bases, with 11 bases between them. CDR3 size: 13 residues. For the CDR3, the DNA is TGTGCCAGCAGCTCGCTCGCGTGGAATGAGCAGTTCTTC. Translating gives CASSSLAWNEQFF. The whole variable domain, remainder taken from reference TRBV13 and TRBJ2-1, is AAGVIQSPRHLIKEKRETATLKCYPIPRHDTVYWYQQGPGQDPQFLISFYEKMQSDKGSIPDRFSAQQFSDYHSELNMSSLELGDSALYFCASSSLAWNEQFFGPGTRLTVL.

V usage is TRBV19 and J usage is TRBJ2-7; the match to TRBD1 covers 11 bases. V shed 9 bases and J 3 bases; nucleotides not matched to a gene: 7. Germline V CDR1 and CDR2: LNHDA, SQIVND (reference sequence). The CDR3 totals 14 residues. Here the CDR3 DNA reads TGTGCCAGCGACGCCGGGACAGGGGGCTACGAGCAGTACTTC. Translating it yields CASDAGTGGYEQYF.

The rearrangement links TRBV27 to TRBJ2-1; 10 bases align to TRBD2. J gave up 2 bases and V 7 bases, and 5 bases lay outside the gene matches. CDR1 is MNHEY, CDR2 SMNVEV, per germline (reference sequence). The CDR3 totals 15 residues. The CDR3 here is CASTHSGGTYNEQFF. The CDR3 region has the DNA TGTGCCAGCACTCATAGCGGGGGGACCTACAATGAGCAGTTCTTC.

The chain joins TRBV5-6 to TRBJ1-1; TRBD1 is a possible D gene (6 bases). This CDR3 has 12 residues. V lost 5 bases and J lost 9, with 14 bases in between. Looked up from germline, CDR1 is SGHDT and CDR2 is YYEEEE. The CDR3 here is CASSSTGTKAFF. Here the CDR3 DNA reads TGTGCCAGCAGTTCGACAGGTACGAAAGCTTTCTTT.

This chain uses TRBV27 with TRBJ1-5, with 9 bases that match TRBD1. This CDR3 comprises 14 residues. The germline V gene encodes CDR1 MNHEY and CDR2 SMNVEV (reference sequence). The junction had 9 bases not matched to a gene; V was cut back by 9 bases and J by 6 bases. CDR3 residues: CASSDRGNGQPQHF. The CDR3 bases are TGTGCCAGTTCAGACAGGGGGAACGGTCAGCCCCAGCATTTT.

The chain is built from TRBV27 and TRBJ2-1; a possible D gene is TRBD2 (6 bases). The germline V gene has CDR1 MNHEY and CDR2 SMNVEV (reference sequence). V was clipped by 2 bases and J by 2 bases, with 10 bases between them. CDR3 length: 15 amino acids. CDR3 region: CASSLGGVPYNEQFF. The CDR3 coding sequence is TGTGCCAGCAGTTTAGGAGGGGTTCCCTACAATGAGCAGTTCTTC.

The genes are TRBV7-8 and TRBJ2-7, with D unclear. CDR3 length equals 12 residues. Germline V gives CDR1 SGHVS, CDR2 FQNEAQ. V was pared by 2 bases and J by 3 bases, with 5 bases between. The CDR3 DNA reads TGTGCCAGCAGCTTAATAGGCTACGAGCAGTACTTC. Translation gives CASSLIGYEQYF.

This clone was counted only a few times. This sequence joins TRBV19 and TRBJ2-7; 7 bases are shared with TRBD1. Germline CDR1 reads LNHDA; CDR2 reads SQIVND (reference sequence). CDR3 length: 13 amino acids. The ends lost 5 bases at V and 3 bases at J; junction bases unmatched: 4. This CDR3 is CASSAGQDYEQYF. The CDR3 DNA sequence: TGTGCCAGTAGTGCCGGACAGGACTACGAGCAGTACTTC.

This clone was observed a few times. The rearrangement joins TRBV27 to TRBJ1-1; D ambiguous. The CDR3 is 13 residues long. CDR1 and CDR2 from the germline V gene are MNHEY and SMNVEV (reference sequence). The V end was cut by 5 bases, the J end by 4 bases, with 11 bases between. Here the CDR3 DNA reads TGTGCCAGCAGTGAACAGAGAGTCACTGAAGCTTTCTTT. Translated: CASSEQRVTEAFF.